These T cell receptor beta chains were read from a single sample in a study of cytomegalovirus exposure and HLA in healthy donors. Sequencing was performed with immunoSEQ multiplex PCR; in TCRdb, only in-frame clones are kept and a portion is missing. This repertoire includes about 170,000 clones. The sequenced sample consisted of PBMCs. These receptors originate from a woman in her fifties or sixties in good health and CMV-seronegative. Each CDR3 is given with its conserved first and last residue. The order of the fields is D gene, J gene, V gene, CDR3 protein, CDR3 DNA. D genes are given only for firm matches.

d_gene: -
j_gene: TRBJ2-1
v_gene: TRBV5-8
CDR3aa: CASSLRGRANEQFF
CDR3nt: TGTGCCAGCAGCTTAAGGGGGAGGGCCAATGAGCAGTTCTTC

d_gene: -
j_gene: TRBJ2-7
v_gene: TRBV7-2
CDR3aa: CASSSFYEQYF
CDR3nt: TGTGCCAGCAGCTCCTTCTACGAGCAGTACTTC

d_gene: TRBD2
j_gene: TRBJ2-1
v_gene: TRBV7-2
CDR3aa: CASNYGTSGYNEQFF
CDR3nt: TGTGCCAGCAATTATGGGACTAGCGGTTACAATGAGCAGTTCTTC

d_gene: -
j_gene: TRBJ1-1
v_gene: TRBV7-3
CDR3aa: CASSSLGGALNTEAFF
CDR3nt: TGTGCCAGCAGCTCCCTGGGGGGGGCGCTGAACACTGAAGCTTTCTTT

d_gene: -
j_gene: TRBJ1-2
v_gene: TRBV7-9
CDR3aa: CASSSSTPGANYGYTF
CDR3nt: TGTGCCAGCAGCTCATCGACCCCGGGAGCTAACTATGGCTACACCTTC

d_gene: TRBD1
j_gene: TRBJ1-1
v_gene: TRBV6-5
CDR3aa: CASSLNRGLNTEAFF
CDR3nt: TGTGCCAGCAGTTTAAACAGGGGGCTGAACACTGAAGCTTTCTTT

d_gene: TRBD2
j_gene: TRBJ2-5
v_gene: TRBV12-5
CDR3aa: CASGLARTSGGQETQYF
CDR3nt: TGTGCTAGTGGTTTGGCCCGGACTAGCGGGGGTCAAGAGACCCAGTACTTC

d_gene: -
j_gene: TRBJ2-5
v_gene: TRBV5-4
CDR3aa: CAAASRAQETQYF
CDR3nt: TGTGCCGCGGCCTCCAGGGCTCAAGAGACCCAGTACTTC

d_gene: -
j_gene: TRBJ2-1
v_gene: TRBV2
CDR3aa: CASSEQEASYNEQFF
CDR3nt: TGTGCCAGCAGTGAACAGGAGGCCTCCTACAATGAGCAGTTCTTC

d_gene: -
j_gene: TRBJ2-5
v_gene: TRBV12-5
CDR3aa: CASGLGTEETQYF
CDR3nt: TGTGCTAGTGGTTTGGGTACAGAAGAGACCCAGTACTTC

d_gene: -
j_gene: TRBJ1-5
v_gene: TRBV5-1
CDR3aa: CASSLIPGGFQPQHF
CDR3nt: TGCGCCAGCAGCTTGATCCCGGGTGGTTTTCAGCCCCAGCATTTT